This TCR beta chain was captured by sequencing in a study of blood T cell repertoires in COVID-19. The junction had 3 bases not matched to a gene; V was cut back by 6 bases and J by 6 bases. The CDR3 is 12 residues long. Germline V lookup: CDR1 LNHDA, CDR2 SQIVND (reference sequence). Sequencing was performed with immunoSEQ multiplex PCR; in TCRdb, only in-frame clones are kept and a portion is missing. The repertoire holds around 110,000 clones, with 85% to 95% as singletons. The sequenced material came from peripheral blood. The V call is TRBV19, the J call TRBJ1-1; TRBD1 agrees at 8 bases. The origin of this receptor is a woman in her 30s with acute or convalescent COVID-19. The DNA for the CDR3 is TGTGCCAGTAGCCAGGACAGGGCTGAAGCTTTCTTT. It specifies CASSQDRAEAFF.